This T cell receptor (beta chain) comes out of a study of T cell changes during pregnancy in multiple sclerosis (dated by TCRdb to between 2019 and 2020). Describing the broader study: The study looked at changes in the T cell repertoire across pregnancy in women with multiple sclerosis.

A word on this clone: The antigen it binds to is not known. Per-nucleotide qualities are absent, and no much larger clonotype sits a single base away.

The CDR3 numbers 12 residues from cysteine through phenylalanine. CDR3 DNA only is kept here, 36 bases in frame from base 1. CDR1 and CDR2 are drawn from the germline V gene (reference sequence): SEHNR, FQNEAQ. V loses 4 bases of germline sequence and J loses 9 bases, and the interval between the two ends is 10 bases. Library generation was performed with the immunoSEQ multiplex PCR assay. Sourced from immuneACCESS, this table was stored by TCRdb with only in-frame sequences that have V and J called. A share of the clones is absent; for the studies checked, an unresolved V gene accounts for under half, and the remainder has no known explanation. The sample records fewer than 35,000 clones, about 92% of which are singletons. The biggest ten clones account for 0.4% to 0.55% of the sample.

The sequence is built from TRBV7-9 and TRBJ2-1; the D gene identity is not certain. This sequence was found in a female donor with multiple sclerosis, enrolled in a pregnancy study. The material sequenced was CD4+ T cells from peripheral blood mononuclear cells, taken after pregnancy. This receptor has the CDR3 CASSSLEVEQFF. The DNA sequence follows: TGTGCCAGCAGCTCCCTAGAGGTTGAGCAGTTCTTC.